The next 18 T cell receptor beta chains were all read from a single sample in a study of blood T cell repertoires in COVID-19. Assay used: immunoSEQ multiplex PCR; TCRdb lists only in-frame clones, some missing. The data show 220,000 or so clones, with about 80% seen just once and less than 2.5% held by the top ten. The sample taken for sequencing was peripheral blood. The receptors here all came from a woman aged 55-69 years with acute or convalescent COVID-19.

The chain is built from TRBV9 and TRBJ1-3; D is possibly TRBD1 (5 bases). CDR3 size: 14 residues. Trimming took 4 bases from V and 3 from J, leaving 11 bases between them. CDR1 SGDLS and CDR2 YYNGEE come from the germline V gene. The CDR3 is CASSPGTDGNTIYF. For the CDR3, the DNA is TGTGCCAGCAGCCCCGGGACTGATGGAAACACCATATATTTT.

The chain links TRBV5-1 to TRBJ2-3, with D possibly being TRBD2 (6 bases). In germline, CDR1 is SGHRS, CDR2 YFSETQ. This CDR3 has 15 residues. V lost 0 bases to trimming and J lost 0 bases, with 8 bases between them. CDR3: CASSLGTTSTDTQYF. Written as DNA, the CDR3 is TGCGCCAGCAGCTTGGGGACTACTAGCACAGATACGCAGTATTTT.

The genes are TRBV27 and TRBJ2-5, with D possibly being TRBD1 (7 bases). The CDR3 consists of 14 residues. The germline V gene encodes CDR1 MNHEY and CDR2 SMNVEV (reference sequence). V gave up 5 bases and J gave up 3 bases, with 13 bases separating them. CDR3 amino acids: CASSQGGMEETQYF. Written as DNA, the CDR3 is TGTGCCAGCAGTCAGGGGGGAATGGAAGAGACCCAGTACTTC.

The genes are TRBV3-1 (or the pseudogene TRBV3-2) and TRBJ1-6; maybe TRBD1 (5 bases). Trimming left V 1 base short and J 5 bases short, with 9 bases between. Looked up from germline, CDR1 is LGHDT and CDR2 is YNNKEL (reference sequence). CDR3 length: 15 residues. The CDR3 DNA sequence: TGTGCCAGCAGCCAAGGGACAAGAAATAATTCACCCCTCCACTTT. Its protein is CASSQGTRNNSPLHF.

The V gene is TRBV6-1, the J gene TRBJ1-5; 8 bases match TRBD1. The CDR3 has 14 amino acids. Trimming removed 1 base from V and 6 bases from J; junction bases left unmatched: 2. Germline values: CDR1 MNHNS, CDR2 SASEGT. Here the CDR3 DNA reads TGTGCCAGCAGTGAAGGGACAGGGCGTCAGCCCCAGCATTTT. Its translation is CASSEGTGRQPQHF.

CDR3 amino acids: CASSGQTGAIYGYTF. The CDR3 region has the DNA TGCGCCAGCAGCGGTCAGACAGGGGCAATCTATGGCTACACCTTC. This chain connects TRBV5-1 to TRBJ1-2; 8 bases are a match to TRBD1. CDR1 and CDR2 (germline): SGHRS, YFSETQ. The length of the CDR3 is 15 residues. After removal of 4 bases from V and 4 bases from J, the junction contained 9 bases not matched to a gene. Supplemented by reference TRBV5-1 and TRBJ1-2, the full variable domain reads KAGVTQTPRYLIKTRGQQVTLSCSPISGHRSVSWYQQTPGQGLQFLFEYFSETQRNKGNFPGRFSGRQFSNSRSEMNVSTLELGDSALYLCASSGQTGAIYGYTFGSGTRLTVV.

The V gene is TRBV18, the J gene TRBJ2-2, with a possible D match to TRBD2 (6 bases). V lost 3 bases and J 6 bases, leaving 14 bases between the germline ends. Looked up from germline, CDR1 is KGHSH and CDR2 is LQKENI. The CDR3 length is 15 residues. CDR3 DNA: TGTGCCAGCTCACCCGAGCAGGGAGGAGCCGGGGAGCTGTTTTTT. Protein sequence: CASSPEQGGAGELFF. The whole variable domain, remainder taken from reference TRBV18 and TRBJ2-2, is NAGVMQNPRHLVRRRGQEARLRCSPMKGHSHVYWYRQLPEEGLKFMVYLQKENIIDESGMPKERFSAEFPKEGPSILRIQQVVRGDSAAYFCASSPEQGGAGELFFGEGSRLTVL.

The V gene is TRBV6-2 or TRBV6-3, the J gene TRBJ1-2, with 7 bases lining up with TRBD1. This CDR3 is built from 15 residues. The J segment lost 4 bases and the V segment lost 2 bases, leaving 7 bases of the junction unmatched. Germline V lookup: CDR1 MNHEY, CDR2 SVGEGT. CDR3 in amino acids: CASSYGDSRTYGYTF. The DNA for the CDR3 is TGTGCCAGCAGTTACGGGGACAGTAGGACCTATGGCTACACCTTC.

The chain combines TRBV2 with TRBJ2-7; weak D call: TRBD1 (6 bases). Germline CDR1 is SNHLY and CDR2 is FYNNEI. The CDR3 spans 16 residues. Deletions cut 2 bases from V and 3 bases from J, with 17 bases between. The CDR3 loop reads CASSEYAGRGLYEQYF. CDR3 bases: TGTGCCAGCAGTGAATACGCAGGCAGGGGTCTCTACGAGCAGTACTTC.

This clone was seen a single time. J is TRBJ1-4 and V is TRBV28; 8 bases are shared with TRBD1. This CDR3 is 12 amino acids long. The V segment lost 5 bases and the J segment 13 bases; nucleotides outside the gene matches: 6. Germline CDR1 and CDR2: MDHEN and SYDVKM. CDR3 bases: TGTGCCAGCAGTCGACAGGGGTTGGGACTGTTTTTT. Its protein is CASSRQGLGLFF.

The chain uses TRBV5-4 and TRBJ1-2; 8 nucleotides agree with TRBD1. This CDR3 comprises 17 residues. Looked up from germline, CDR1 is SGHNT and CDR2 is YYREEE (reference sequence). J gave up 2 bases and V 4 bases, and 13 bases lay outside the gene matches. The CDR3 is CASSRGAWDRSNYGYTF. The CDR3 DNA reads TGTGCCAGCAGCAGGGGTGCGTGGGACAGGAGCAACTATGGCTACACCTTC.

This clone has ten or more counts. The chain combines TRBV6-2 or TRBV6-3 with TRBJ2-1; perhaps TRBD2 as D (5 bases). Germline CDR1 MNHEY, CDR2 SVGEGT. The CDR3 is 15 residues long. V shed 5 bases and J shed 2 bases, with 13 bases lying between them. CDR3 loop: CASSHGLATYNEQFF. The CDR3 DNA sequence: TGTGCCAGCAGTCATGGACTGGCAACCTACAATGAGCAGTTCTTC.

The V gene is TRBV5-6, the J gene TRBJ1-1; possible D gene TRBD1, 6 bases. Trimming removed 7 bases from V and 0 bases from J, with 16 bases in between. The length of the CDR3 is 15 residues. CDR1 and CDR2 from the germline V gene are SGHDT and YYEEEE. CDR3 DNA sequence: TGTGCCAGCCGTTTCGCGGACAGCCTGAACACTGAAGCTTTCTTT. Translated, it gives CASRFADSLNTEAFF.

V is TRBV5-5 and J is TRBJ1-6; 9 bases align to TRBD1. This CDR3 contains 15 residues. Looked up from germline, CDR1 is SGHKS and CDR2 is YYEKEE (reference sequence). Trimming took 4 bases from V and 9 from J; bases not matched to a gene: 8. CDR3 nucleotides: TGTGCCAGCAGCCGGACGACAGGGGGAGGTTCACCCCTCCACTTT. Residues: CASSRTTGGGSPLHF. The full variable domain, completed using reference TRBV5-5 and TRBJ1-6, is DAGVTQSPTHLIKTRGQQVTLRCSPISGHKSVSWYQQVLGQGPQFIFQYYEKEERGRGNFPDRFSARQFPNYSSELNVNALLLGDSALYLCASSRTTGGGSPLHFGNGTRLTVT.

The chain links TRBV4-1 to TRBJ1-1, with TRBD1 matching 10 bases. Germline-derived CDR1 and CDR2 are MGHRA and YSYEKL. The CDR3 consists of 15 residues. Trimming at V came to 7 bases and at J to 1 base, leaving 6 bases not matched to a gene. The CDR3 DNA reads as TGCGCCAGCACAAGCTGGGACAGGGGGAACACTGAAGCTTTCTTT. This encodes CASTSWDRGNTEAFF.

V gene TRBV11-2 combines with J gene TRBJ2-3, with a possible D match to TRBD1 (6 bases). This CDR3 is built from 13 residues. Trimming cost V 6 bases and J 5 bases, with 12 bases left between them. Germline V lookup: CDR1 SGHAT, CDR2 FQNNGV. The CDR3 loop is CASRTAGEDTQYF. As DNA, the CDR3 is TGTGCCAGCAGGACCGCAGGGGAAGATACGCAGTATTTT.

The J gene is TRBJ1-2, the V gene TRBV20-1, with a tentative D call TRBD1 (6 bases). V was cut by 3 bases and J by 4 bases, with 12 bases left in between. This CDR3 comprises 13 residues. CDR1 DFQATT and CDR2 SNEGSKA come from the germline V gene (reference sequence). Here the CDR3 DNA reads TGCAGTGCTAGTGGGGGGCGCAGCTATGGCTACACCTTC. Its protein is CSASGGRSYGYTF.

The rearrangement uses TRBV18 and TRBJ1-6; D perhaps matches TRBD1 (5 bases). V lost 3 bases, J lost 9 bases, and 12 bases lay in between. Looked up from germline, CDR1 is KGHSH and CDR2 is LQKENI. The CDR3 contains 14 residues. The CDR3 here is CASSPAQGSSPLHF. Written as DNA, the CDR3 is TGTGCCAGCTCACCGGCGCAGGGAAGTTCACCCCTCCACTTT.